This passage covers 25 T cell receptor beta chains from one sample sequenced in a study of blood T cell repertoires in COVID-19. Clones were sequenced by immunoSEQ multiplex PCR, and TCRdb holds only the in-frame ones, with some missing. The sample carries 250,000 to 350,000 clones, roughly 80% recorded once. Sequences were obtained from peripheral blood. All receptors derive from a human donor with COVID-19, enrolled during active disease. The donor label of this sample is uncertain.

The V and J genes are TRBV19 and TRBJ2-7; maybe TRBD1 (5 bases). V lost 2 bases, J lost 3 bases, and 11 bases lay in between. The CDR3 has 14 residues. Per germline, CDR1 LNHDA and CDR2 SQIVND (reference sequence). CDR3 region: CASSIQGTNYEQYF. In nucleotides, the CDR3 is TGTGCCAGTAGTATACAGGGCACGAACTACGAGCAGTACTTC.

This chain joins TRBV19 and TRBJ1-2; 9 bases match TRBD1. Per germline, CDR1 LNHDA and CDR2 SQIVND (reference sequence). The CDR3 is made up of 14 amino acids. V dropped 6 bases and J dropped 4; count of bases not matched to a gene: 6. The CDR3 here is CASSQTGGGYGYTF. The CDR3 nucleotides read TGTGCCAGTAGCCAAACAGGGGGCGGCTATGGCTACACCTTC.

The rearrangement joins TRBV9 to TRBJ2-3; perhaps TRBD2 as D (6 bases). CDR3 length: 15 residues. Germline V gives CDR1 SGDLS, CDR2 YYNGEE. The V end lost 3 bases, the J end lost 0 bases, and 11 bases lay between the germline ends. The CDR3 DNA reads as TGTGCCAGCAGCGGTAGCGGAACTAGCACAGATACGCAGTATTTT. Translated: CASSGSGTSTDTQYF.

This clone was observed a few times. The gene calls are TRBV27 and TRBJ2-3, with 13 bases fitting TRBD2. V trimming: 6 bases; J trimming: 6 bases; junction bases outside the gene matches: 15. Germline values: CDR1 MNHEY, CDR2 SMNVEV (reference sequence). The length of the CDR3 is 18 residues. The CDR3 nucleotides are TGTGCCAGCAGATCCCAGACGGGACTAGCGGGACCCTTGGATACGCAGTATTTT. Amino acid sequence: CASRSQTGLAGPLDTQYF.

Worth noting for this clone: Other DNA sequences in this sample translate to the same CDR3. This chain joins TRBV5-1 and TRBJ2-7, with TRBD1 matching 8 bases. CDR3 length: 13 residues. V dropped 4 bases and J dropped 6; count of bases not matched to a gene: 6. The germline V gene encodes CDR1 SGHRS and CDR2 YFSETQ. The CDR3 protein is CASSGRDRGEQYF. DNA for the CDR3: TGCGCCAGCAGCGGCCGCGACAGGGGCGAGCAGTACTTC.

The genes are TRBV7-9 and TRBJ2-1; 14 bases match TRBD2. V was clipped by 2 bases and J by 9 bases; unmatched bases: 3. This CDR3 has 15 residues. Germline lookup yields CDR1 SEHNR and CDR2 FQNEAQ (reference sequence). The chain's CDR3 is CASSLRLAGGVEQFF. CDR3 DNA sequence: TGTGCCAGCAGCTTAAGACTAGCGGGAGGGGTTGAGCAGTTCTTC.

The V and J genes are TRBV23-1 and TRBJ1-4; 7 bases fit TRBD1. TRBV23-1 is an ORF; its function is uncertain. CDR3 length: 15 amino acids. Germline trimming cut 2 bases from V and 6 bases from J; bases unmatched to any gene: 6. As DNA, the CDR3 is TGCGCCAGCAGTCAAGCCGACAGGGATTATGAAAAACTGTTTTTT. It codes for CASSQADRDYEKLFF.

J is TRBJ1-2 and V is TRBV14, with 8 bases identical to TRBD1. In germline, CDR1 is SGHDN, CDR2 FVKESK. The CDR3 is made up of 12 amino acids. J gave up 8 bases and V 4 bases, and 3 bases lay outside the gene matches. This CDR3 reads CASSLGQGGYTF. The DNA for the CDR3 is TGTGCCAGCAGCCTAGGACAGGGAGGCTACACCTTC.

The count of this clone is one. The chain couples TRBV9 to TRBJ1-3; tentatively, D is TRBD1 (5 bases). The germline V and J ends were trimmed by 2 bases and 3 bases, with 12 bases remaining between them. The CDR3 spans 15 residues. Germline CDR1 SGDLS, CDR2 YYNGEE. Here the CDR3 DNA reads TGTGCCAGCAGCGTTCAGGGTTGGGGTGGAAACACCATATATTTT. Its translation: CASSVQGWGGNTIYF.

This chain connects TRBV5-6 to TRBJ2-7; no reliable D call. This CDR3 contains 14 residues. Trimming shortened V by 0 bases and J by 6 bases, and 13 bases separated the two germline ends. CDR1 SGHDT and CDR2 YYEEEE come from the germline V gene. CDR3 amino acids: CASSLVVTTLEQYF. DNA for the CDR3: TGTGCCAGCAGCTTGGTTGTGACAACCCTCGAGCAGTACTTC.

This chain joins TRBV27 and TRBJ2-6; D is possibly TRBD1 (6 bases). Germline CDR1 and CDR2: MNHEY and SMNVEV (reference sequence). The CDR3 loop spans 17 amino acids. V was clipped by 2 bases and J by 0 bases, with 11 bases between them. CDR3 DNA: TGTGCCAGCAGTTTAACAGGGTTTGGCTCTGGGGCCAACGTCCTGACTTTC. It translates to CASSLTGFGSGANVLTF.

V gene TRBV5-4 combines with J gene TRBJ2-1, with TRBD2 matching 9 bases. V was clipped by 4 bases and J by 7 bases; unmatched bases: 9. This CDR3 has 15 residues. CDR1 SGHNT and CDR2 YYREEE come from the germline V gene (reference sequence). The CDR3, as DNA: TGTGCCAGCAGCCCCTCGGCTAGCGGGAAGAATGAGCAGTTCTTC. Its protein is CASSPSASGKNEQFF.

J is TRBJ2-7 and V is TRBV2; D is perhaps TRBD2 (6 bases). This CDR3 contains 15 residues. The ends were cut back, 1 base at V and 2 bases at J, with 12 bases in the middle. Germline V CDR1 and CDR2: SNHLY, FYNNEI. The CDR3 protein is CASSEGSSGAYEQYF. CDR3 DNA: TGTGCCAGCAGTGAAGGTAGTAGCGGCGCCTACGAGCAGTACTTC.

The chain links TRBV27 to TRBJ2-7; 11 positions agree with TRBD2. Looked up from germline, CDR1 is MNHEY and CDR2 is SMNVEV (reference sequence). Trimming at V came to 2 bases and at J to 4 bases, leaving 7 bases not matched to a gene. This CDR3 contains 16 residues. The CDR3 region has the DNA TGTGCCAGCAGTTTAGTCGGGACTAGCGGAACTTACGAGCAGTACTTC. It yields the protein CASSLVGTSGTYEQYF.

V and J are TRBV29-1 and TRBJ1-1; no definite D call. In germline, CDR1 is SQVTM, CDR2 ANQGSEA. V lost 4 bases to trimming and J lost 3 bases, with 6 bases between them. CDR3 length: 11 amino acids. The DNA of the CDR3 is TGCAGCGTTGGAGGAGACACTGAAGCTTTCTTT. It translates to CSVGGDTEAFF.

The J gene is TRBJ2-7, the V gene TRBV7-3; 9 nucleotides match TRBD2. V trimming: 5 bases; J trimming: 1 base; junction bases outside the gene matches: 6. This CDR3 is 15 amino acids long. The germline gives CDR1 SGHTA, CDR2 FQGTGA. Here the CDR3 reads CASSPSGIESYEQYF. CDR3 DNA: TGTGCCAGCAGCCCTAGCGGGATCGAATCCTACGAGCAGTACTTC.

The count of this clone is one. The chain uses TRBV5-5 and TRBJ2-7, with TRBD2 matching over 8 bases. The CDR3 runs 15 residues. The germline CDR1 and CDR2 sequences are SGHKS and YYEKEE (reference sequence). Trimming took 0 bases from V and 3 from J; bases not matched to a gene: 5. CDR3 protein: CASSLEGTSHYEQYF. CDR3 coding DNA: TGTGCCAGCAGCTTGGAGGGGACTAGTCACTACGAGCAGTACTTC.

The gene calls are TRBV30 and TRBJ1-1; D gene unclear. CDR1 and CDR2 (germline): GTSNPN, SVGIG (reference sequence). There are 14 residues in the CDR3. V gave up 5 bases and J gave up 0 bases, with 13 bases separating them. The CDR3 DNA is TGTGCCTGGGGGTTACCCCCTATGAACACTGAAGCTTTCTTT. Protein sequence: CAWGLPPMNTEAFF.

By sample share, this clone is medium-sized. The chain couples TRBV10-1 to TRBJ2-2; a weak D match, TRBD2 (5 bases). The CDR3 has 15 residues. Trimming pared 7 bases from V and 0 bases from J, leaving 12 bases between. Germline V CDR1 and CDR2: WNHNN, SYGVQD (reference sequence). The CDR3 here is CASKSGGSNTGELFF. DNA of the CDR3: TGCGCCAGCAAAAGCGGCGGATCGAACACCGGGGAGCTGTTTTTT.

The CDR3 spells CSASPAGADTQYF. The CDR3 DNA is TGCAGTGCTAGTCCAGCGGGAGCAGATACGCAGTATTTT. The chain recombines TRBV20-1 with TRBJ2-3; TRBD2 matches at 8 bases. This CDR3 comprises 13 residues. V lost 3 bases, J lost 4 bases, and 3 bases stayed unmatched. The germline gives CDR1 DFQATT, CDR2 SNEGSKA (reference sequence).

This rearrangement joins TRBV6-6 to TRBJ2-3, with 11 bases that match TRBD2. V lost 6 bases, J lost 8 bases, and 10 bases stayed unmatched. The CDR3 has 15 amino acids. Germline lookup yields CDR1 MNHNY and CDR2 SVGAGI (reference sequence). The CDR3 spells CASSDTSGSQFTQYF. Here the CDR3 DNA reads TGTGCCAGCAGCGATACTAGCGGGAGCCAATTTACGCAGTATTTT.

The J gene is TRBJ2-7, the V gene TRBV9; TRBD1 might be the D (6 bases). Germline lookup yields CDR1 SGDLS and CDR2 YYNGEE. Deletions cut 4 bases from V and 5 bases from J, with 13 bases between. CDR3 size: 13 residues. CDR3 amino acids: CASSFRNRDEQYF. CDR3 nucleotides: TGTGCCAGCAGCTTCAGAAACAGGGACGAGCAGTACTTC. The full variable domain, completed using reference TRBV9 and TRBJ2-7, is DSGVTQTPKHLITATGQRVTLRCSPRSGDLSVYWYQQSLDQGLQFLIQYYNGEERAKGNILERFSAQQFPDLHSELNLSSLELGDSALYFCASSFRNRDEQYFGPGTRLTVT.

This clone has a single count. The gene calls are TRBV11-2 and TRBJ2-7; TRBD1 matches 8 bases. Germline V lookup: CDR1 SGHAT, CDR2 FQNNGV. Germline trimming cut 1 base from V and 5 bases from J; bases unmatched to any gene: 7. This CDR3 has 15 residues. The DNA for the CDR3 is TGTGCCAGCAGCTTAGTAAGGACAGGGTACCACGAGCAGTACTTC. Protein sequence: CASSLVRTGYHEQYF.

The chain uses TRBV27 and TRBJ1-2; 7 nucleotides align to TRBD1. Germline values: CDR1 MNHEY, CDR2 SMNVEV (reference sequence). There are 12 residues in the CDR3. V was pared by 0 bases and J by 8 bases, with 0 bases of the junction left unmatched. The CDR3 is CASSLSGGGYTF. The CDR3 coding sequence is TGTGCCAGCAGTTTATCAGGGGGCGGCTACACCTTC.

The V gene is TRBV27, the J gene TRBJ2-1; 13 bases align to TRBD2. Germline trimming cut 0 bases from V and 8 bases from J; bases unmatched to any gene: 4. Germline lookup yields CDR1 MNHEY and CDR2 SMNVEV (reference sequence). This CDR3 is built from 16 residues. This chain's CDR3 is CASSLSGTSGVDEQFF. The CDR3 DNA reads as TGTGCCAGCAGTTTATCCGGGACTAGCGGGGTCGATGAGCAGTTCTTC.